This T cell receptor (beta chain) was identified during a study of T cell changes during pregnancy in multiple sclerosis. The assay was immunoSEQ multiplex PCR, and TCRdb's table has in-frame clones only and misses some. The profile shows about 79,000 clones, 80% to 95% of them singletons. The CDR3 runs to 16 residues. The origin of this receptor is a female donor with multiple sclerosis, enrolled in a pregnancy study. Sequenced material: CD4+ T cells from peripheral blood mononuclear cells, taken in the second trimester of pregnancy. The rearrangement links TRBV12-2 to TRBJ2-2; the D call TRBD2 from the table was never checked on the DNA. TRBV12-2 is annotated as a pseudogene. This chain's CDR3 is CASRPRHGTHTGELFF. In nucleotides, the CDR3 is TGTGCAAGTCGCCCAAGACACGGGACTCACACCGGGGAGCTGTTTTTT.